What follows describes a single TCR beta chain. It lacks a known antigen. Base qualities were left out, and no much larger clone turns up one base away. The sample originates from a study of blood T cell repertoires in COVID-19 (dated by TCRdb to the early 2020s). Regarding the complete study: The collaborator samples originated in the United States, Italy and Spain and spanned the acute and convalescent phases of COVID-19. The material from the prospective study consisted of cDNA or gDNA derived from T cells, B-cell-depleted T cells, or PBMCs. The dataset comprised deeply sampled blood TCRbeta repertoires from subjects exposed to, actively infected with, or recovered from COVID-19. The repertoires were made available in a free public database intended to serve as a resource for research on the immune response to SARS-CoV-2. Samples came from the ongoing ImmuneRACE study (first 160 participants) plus 1,254 subjects from 6 global collaborators. Nearly every sample came with metadata listing a de-identified subject ID, COVID-19 status, age in years and sex. Where available, HLA class I and class II types were taken from metadata supplied by the sample provider and were not determined by assay-based typing.

Broad study findings and their caveats: Clinical and demographic metadata were provided uncurated, with the amount varying by source and participant.

TCRbeta CDR3 regions were amplified from genomic DNA by means of the immunoSEQ Assay, a bias-controlled multiplex PCR. The original pipeline was this. Within the assay, amplification of reference gene primers was used to estimate how many nucleated cells each sample contained. Sequence reads were collapsed and filtered to measure the absolute abundance of every unique TCRbeta CDR3 rearrangement. Productive Simpson clonality was computed per sample as the square root of Simpson's diversity index over productive rearrangements. TCRdb's version of the immuneACCESS table is confined to in-frame rearrangements and falls short of the full clone set. An unresolved V gene accounts for under half of the shortfall where checked; the remainder is of unknown origin. V and J calls and clone size are as listed in that table; D and trimming were resolved from the DNA. Recorded for this sample are about 190,000 clones; roughly 84% of them occurred a single time. Together, the top ten hold about 3.3% of the sample.

The CDR3 covers 15 residues, taking in both the cysteine and the phenylalanine. The read is trimmed to its CDR3 DNA, 45 bases read in frame from base 1. From the germline V gene, CDR1 is MNHEY and CDR2 is SVGAGI. The germline ends are 12 bases apart after V is trimmed by 4 bases and J by 0 bases. Enrolling through a virtual design, the prospective study's participants ranged in age from roughly 18 to 89 years and lived across roughly 24 United States geographic areas. In the prospective study, cohorts were assigned on the basis of participant-reported clinical history obtained from a screening survey and a study questionnaire. Exposed participants had been in contact with someone with a PCR-confirmed or clinician-diagnosed COVID-19 case within 2 weeks of study entry. Each participant in the prospective study had whole blood, serum and a nasopharyngeal or oropharyngeal swab collected by mobile phlebotomists. Prospective study participants could optionally give additional blood draws and questionnaires over an approximately two-month period. Before DNA extraction, blood samples from the prospective study were shipped at room temperature or frozen.

The receptor was derived from a woman between 25 and 40 years old who had been exposed to COVID-19. Input material: PBMCs or T cells enriched from blood (not recorded which). Rearrangement joined TRBV6-5 to TRBJ1-1; TRBD1 is a possible D gene, resting on 5 matching bases. The DNA sequence follows: TGTGCCAGCAGTTCAAGGGGCCCCATGAACACTGAAGCTTTCTTT. Its translation reads: CASSSRGPMNTEAFF.